Here is one T cell receptor beta chain with its context. Sequencing was performed with immunoSEQ multiplex PCR; in TCRdb, only in-frame clones are kept and a portion is missing. Seen here are about 190,000 clones, roughly nine tenths observed once, and the top ten hold approximately 1.8%. Germline V gene lookup returns CDR1 SGDLS and CDR2 YYNGEE. The ends lost 0 bases at V and 7 bases at J; junction bases unmatched: 8. This CDR3 region has 16 residues. These data are taken from a study of control samples from healthy donors and cancer patients. The genes are TRBV9 and TRBJ2-7, with 12 bases that match TRBD1. Sequencing input: blood. The TCR was taken from a man between 25 and 39 years old in good health. CDR3: CASSVEGTGGGGEQYF. CDR3 in DNA: TGTGCCAGCAGCGTAGAAGGGACAGGGGGCGGAGGGGAGCAGTACTTC.